A single sample is the source of the 6 T cell receptor beta chains below, sequenced in a study of blood T cell repertoires in COVID-19. Libraries were prepared by immunoSEQ multiplex PCR; TCRdb keeps only in-frame clonotypes and omits some of them. The data contain some 68,000 clones, 87% of them singletons. Sequenced material: peripheral blood. The source of these receptors is a woman between 45 and 65 years old with COVID-19, enrolled during active disease.

The rearrangement joins TRBV5-5 to TRBJ2-1, with 11 positions matching TRBD2. CDR1 is SGHKS and CDR2 is YYEKEE in the germline V gene (reference sequence). V lost 1 base and J lost 5; bases outside the gene matches: 2. This CDR3 contains 15 residues. DNA of the CDR3: TGTGCCAGCAGCTTGCGACTAGCGGGAAACAATGAGCAGTTCTTC. Its protein product is CASSLRLAGNNEQFF.

The rearrangement links TRBV4-2 to TRBJ1-2, with 12 bases that match TRBD1. Germline V gene sequence: CDR1 LGHNA, CDR2 YNFKEQ. The CDR3 runs to 16 residues. Trimming removed 0 bases from V and 6 bases from J; junction bases left unmatched: 5. The CDR3 DNA reads as TGTGCCAGCAGCCAAGATCCCCGGGACAGGGGGCATGGCTACACCTTC. Encoded protein: CASSQDPRDRGHGYTF.

The gene calls are TRBV24-1 and TRBJ2-1; 13 nucleotides line up with TRBD2. V trimming: 7 bases; J trimming: 9 bases; junction bases outside the gene matches: 8. CDR1 and CDR2 (germline): KGHDR, SFDVKD. The CDR3 contains 15 residues. The CDR3 sequence: CATRGTSGMIGEQFF. The CDR3 nucleotides read TGTGCCACCAGAGGGACTAGCGGGATGATCGGTGAGCAGTTCTTC.

The genes are TRBV27 and TRBJ2-3; 7 positions agree with TRBD2. J was trimmed by 4 bases and V by 2 bases; bases with no gene match: 3. This CDR3 has 14 residues. CDR1 is MNHEY and CDR2 is SMNVEV in the germline V gene (reference sequence). For the CDR3, the DNA is TGTGCCAGCAGTTTAAAAGCGGGACCAGATACGCAGTATTTT. It specifies CASSLKAGPDTQYF.

The chain employs TRBV5-5 and TRBJ2-7, with 10 bases identical to TRBD1. Unmatched junction bases numbered 7, after V lost 4 bases and J lost 0 bases. CDR3 length: 16 residues. Per the germline V gene, CDR1 is SGHKS and CDR2 is YYEKEE (reference sequence). CDR3: CASSRSTGGFSYEQYF. The CDR3 DNA reads as TGTGCCAGCAGCAGATCGACAGGGGGCTTCTCCTACGAGCAGTACTTC.

This chain joins TRBV4-1 and TRBJ2-1, with TRBD1 identical over 8 bases. The CDR3 extends over 12 amino acids. Germline CDR1 reads MGHRA; CDR2 reads YSYEKL. V lost 8 bases to trimming and J lost 7 bases; unmatched junction nucleotides: 4. CDR3 protein: CASGTGGNEQFF. The CDR3 bases are TGCGCCAGCGGAACAGGGGGGAATGAGCAGTTCTTC.